This TCR beta chain was retrieved from a study of shared clonotypes between healthy human individuals. Study-wide findings and caveats: Larger estimated richness was generally seen in naive subsets than in memory subsets. Generation probabilities were higher for clonotypes shared across all four sorted-subset donors than for unshared ones.

The CDR3 loop spans 15 amino acids. Germline-derived CDR1 and CDR2 are MNHNY and SVGAGI (reference sequence). Execution of the assay was at deep level. Original analysis: Filtering differed for immunoSEQ, which gave only junction sequences without quality scores. Profiling relied on immunoSEQ multiplex PCR, and the TCRdb table lists in-frame clones only, not all of them. V, J and clone size are taken as reported in that table, and D and trimming were inferred from the DNA itself. This table holds around 1.9 million clones, about 92% found once. About this clone itself: Its antigen is still unknown. One junction end disagrees with the germline gene, perhaps due to a read error.

CD45RO-negative, CCR7-positively selected cells formed the naive CD8 fraction, excluding terminally differentiated effector memory CD45RA+ cells. This clonotype originated in a man aged 18-30 years in good health. Some clones in this sample may be carry-over from other donors' samples. The sample was naive CD8+ T cells from PBMCs. The J gene is TRBJ2-3, the V gene TRBV6-6; the match to TRBD1 covers 9 bases. The CDR3 DNA reads as TGTGCCAGCACTTACTACAGGGGGCTAACAGATACGCAGTATTTT. Residues: CASTYYRGLTDTQYF.